This TCR beta chain emerged from a study of blood T cells in healthy people across ages. A word on this clonotype: Its antigen is not known.

Roughly 10 milliliters of peripheral blood were drawn from each donor. Per individual sample, total RNA of at least 5 micrograms was extracted. The CDR3 is 16 residues long. Germline V gene lookup returns CDR1 SGHTA and CDR2 FQGNSA. The V gene end was trimmed by 0 bases and the J gene end by 13 bases; junction bases not matched to a gene: 8. Regarding the study as a whole: Versus aged donors, long-lived donors had higher diversity and more naive CD4+ cells.

Through a sample-barcoded 5' primer and a J-beta primer mix, a second PCR was run for roughly 6 to 12 cycles. MiXCR, run by TCRdb on the 5' RACE reads, gives a single entry per CDR3 protein. The repertoire holds about 930,000 distinct CDR3 sequences, with under 35% as singletons. These same data were also listed under a study on T cells of mothers and their children. That work adds: Related mother-child pairs shared slightly more overlap than unrelated pairs, but the difference was non-significant.

This rearrangement joins TRBV7-2 to TRBJ2-4; 14 bases fit TRBD2. The sample taken for sequencing was blood. The receptor comes from a woman in her thirties or forties in good health. CDR3 in DNA: TGTGCCAGCAGCTTAGCATTATCCGGACTAGCGGGGGGCCAGTACTTC. Translated: CASSLALSGLAGGQYF. The full variable domain, with the rest looked up from reference TRBV7-2 and TRBJ2-4, is GAGVSQSPSNKVTEKGKDVELRCDPISGHTALYWYRQSLGQGLEFLIYFQGNSAPDKSGLPSDRFSAERTGGSVSTLTIQRTQQEDSAVYLCASSLALSGLAGGQYFGAGTRLSVL.